This is a list of T cell receptor beta chains from one sample in a study of CD8 T cells in Susac syndrome. TCRdb called the immunoSEQ multiplex PCR reads again in MiXCR, with one record for every CDR3 protein. The repertoire consists of 300,000 or so distinct CDR3 sequences, with around 90% occurring once and the leading ten covering over 0.065%. Source material: CD4+ T cells from PBMCs. The receptors come from a human donor with multiple sclerosis. CDR3s include the opening cysteine and the closing phenylalanine or tryptophan. The D gene is left open where the match is weak. Clone size is given for some rows only: seen once, a few or many times, or a class if the clone is expanded.

D gene	V gene	J gene	clone size	CDR3 DNA	CDR3 protein
NA	TRBV29-1	TRBJ2-4	few	TGCAGTGTTCGAGGACAGCTAGCCAAAAACATTCAGTACTTC	CSVRGQLAKNIQYF
NA	TRBV5-4	TRBJ1-2	NA	TGTGCCAGCAGAGGAGTAAACTATGGCTACACCTTC	CASRGVNYGYTF
TRBD1	TRBV12-5	TRBJ2-7	NA	TGTGCTAGTGGTTTTGACAGGGGGCCCTACGAGCAGTACTTC	CASGFDRGPYEQYF
NA	TRBV27	TRBJ2-7	NA	TGTGCCGGCAGTCAGAAGGTGGGGCCCTACGAGCAGTACTTC	CAGSQKVGPYEQYF
NA	TRBV28	TRBJ2-1	NA	TGTGCCAGCAGTTTAATGGGACTGTCCTCCTACAATGAGCAGTTCTTC	CASSLMGLSSYNEQFF
TRBD1	TRBV2	TRBJ2-1	NA	TGTGCCAGCAGTGAAGTCAGGGGGCTGGGAAACAATGAGCAGTTCTTC	CASSEVRGLGNNEQFF
NA	TRBV7-2	TRBJ2-6	NA	TGTGCCAGCAGCCAAGGGATCTCTGGGGCCAACGTCCTGACTTTC	CASSQGISGANVLTF
TRBD1	TRBV2	TRBJ2-3	NA	TGTGCCAGCAGCGCAGGGGGCAGCACAGATACGCAGTATTTT	CASSAGGSTDTQYF
TRBD2	TRBV12-5	TRBJ2-3	NA	TGTGCTAGTGGTTTGGTACTTTCTGGGCTAGCGGGGCCTACAGATACGCAGTATTTT	CASGLVLSGLAGPTDTQYF
NA	TRBV7-9	TRBJ1-4	NA	TGTGCCAGCAGCTTTGCCTTGACTAGGTTTAATGAAAAACTGTTTTTT	CASSFALTRFNEKLFF
NA	TRBV12-3/TRBV12-4	TRBJ1-5	NA	TGTGCCAGCAGTTTGCGACAACGCAATCAGCCCCAGCATTTT	CASSLRQRNQPQHF
NA	TRBV15	TRBJ1-5	NA	TGTGCCACCAGCAGTGGAAATCAGCCCCAGCATTTT	CATSSGNQPQHF
NA	TRBV5-1	TRBJ2-6	NA	TGCGCCAGCAGCTTGGCCACGTGGCGGTCTGGGGCCAACGTCCTGACTTTC	CASSLATWRSGANVLTF
TRBD1	TRBV6-4	TRBJ2-3	NA	TGTGCCAGCAGCGGGACAGACACAGATACGCAGTATTTT	CASSGTDTDTQYF
NA	TRBV6-5	TRBJ1-1	NA	TGTGCCAGCAGTTATGAACAGACGAACCCCCGCGCTTTCTTT	CASSYEQTNPRAFF
NA	TRBV20-1	TRBJ1-2	NA	TGCAGTGCTGAATACCGGGACAATTTATATGGCTACACCTTC	CSAEYRDNLYGYTF
NA	TRBV3-1	TRBJ2-1	NA	TGTGCCAGCAGCCAATCCAAACTAGCCTCCTACAATGAGCAGTTCTTC	CASSQSKLASYNEQFF
NA	TRBV29-1	TRBJ2-1	NA	TGCAGCGTTGGGTTACAAATCTACAATGAGCAGTTCTTC	CSVGLQIYNEQFF
NA	TRBV5-6	TRBJ1-3	NA	TGTGCCAGCAGCTTGTTTGGCAGGGAAATAGGAAACACCATATATTTT	CASSLFGREIGNTIYF
NA	TRBV20-1	TRBJ2-5	NA	TGCAGTGCTGGCTTCATCCCCCAAGAGACCCAGTACTTC	CSAGFIPQETQYF
NA	TRBV12-3/TRBV12-4	TRBJ2-3	NA	TGTGCCAGCAGCTTCGGACAGTCTGCGCAGTATTTT	CASSFGQSAQYF
TRBD2	TRBV12-3/TRBV12-4	TRBJ2-1	NA	TGTGCCAGCAGTTTAGGTTTAGGGTCTAGCGGGATCCTGGGTGATGAGCAGTTCTTC	CASSLGLGSSGILGDEQFF
NA	TRBV18	TRBJ2-7	NA	TGTGCCAGCTCACCACTCCCAATCGGCGAGCAGTACTTC	CASSPLPIGEQYF
NA	TRBV3-1	TRBJ1-2	NA	TGTGCCAGCAGCCATCTCGGAAACTATGGCTACACCTTC	CASSHLGNYGYTF
NA	TRBV7-7	TRBJ2-5	NA	TGTGCTAGCAGCCCAGAGACCCCAGGGACCCAGTACTTC	CASSPETPGTQYF